This entry lists 28 T cell receptor beta chains sequenced from one sample in a study of blood T cell repertoires in COVID-19. Produced via immunoSEQ multiplex PCR; TCRdb's table is partial and in-frame only. The data contain 220,000 or so clones, more than 75% of them singletons. The sequenced sample consisted of peripheral blood. These receptors all come from a woman of 80 years or more with COVID-19, enrolled during active disease.

The V gene is TRBV30, the J gene TRBJ2-2, with 8 bases aligning to TRBD2. Germline assignment: CDR1 GTSNPN and CDR2 SVGIG (reference sequence). This CDR3 comprises 17 residues. V was pared by 5 bases and J by 6 bases, with 17 bases of the junction left unmatched. The CDR3 reads CAWRAGGRDTGPGELFF. The CDR3 DNA follows: TGTGCCTGGCGGGCGGGGGGCAGGGACACCGGACCCGGGGAGCTGTTTTTT.

This clone showed up many times. V and J are TRBV25-1 and TRBJ1-6; no firm D call. The CDR3 totals 12 residues. Germline V gene lookup returns CDR1 MGHDK and CDR2 SYGVNS. Trimming removed 6 bases from V and 7 bases from J, with 7 bases in between. In DNA, the CDR3 is TGTGCCAGCAGCGCTATCAATTCACCCCTCCACTTT. It encodes CASSAINSPLHF.

The chain combines TRBV12-3 or TRBV12-4 with TRBJ2-5; perhaps TRBD1 as D (5 bases). V was cut by 6 bases and J by 7 bases, with 12 bases left in between. The CDR3 loop spans 12 amino acids. The CDR3 DNA follows: TGTGCCAGCAGAGGGGCGGCCGGGACCCAGTACTTC. Protein sequence: CASRGAAGTQYF.

CDR3 nucleotides: TGCGCCAGCAGTTTAGCCCCACAGGGGACGAACACTGAAGCTTTCTTT. It codes for CASSLAPQGTNTEAFF. J is TRBJ1-1 and V is TRBV5-1, with 7 nucleotides matching TRBD1. Germline V CDR1 and CDR2: SGHRS, YFSETQ. CDR3 length equals 16 residues. V lost 5 bases and J lost 1; bases outside the gene matches: 11.

The V call is TRBV2, the J call TRBJ1-2; D is possibly TRBD1 (6 bases). Germline loops: CDR1 SNHLY, CDR2 FYNNEI. The length of the CDR3 is 15 residues. Trimming stripped 6 bases from V and 3 bases from J, with 17 bases between. This CDR3 is CASRGQEYRDYGYTF. The CDR3 bases are TGTGCCAGCAGGGGCCAAGAGTACAGGGACTATGGCTACACCTTC.

V usage is TRBV28 and J usage is TRBJ1-4, with 9 bases identical to TRBD1. Germline V gene data show CDR1 as MDHEN and CDR2 as SYDVKM. This CDR3 spans 18 amino acids. V gave up 3 bases and J gave up 8 bases; unmatched junction bases: 16. Here the CDR3 reads CASSFLSFRTGGEEKLFF. The CDR3 nucleotides are TGTGCCAGCAGTTTTCTTTCGTTTCGTACAGGGGGCGAGGAAAAACTGTTTTTT. The full variable domain, its missing parts supplied by reference TRBV28 and TRBJ1-4, is DVKVTQSSRYLVKRTGEKVFLECVQDMDHENMFWYRQDPGLGLRLIYFSYDVKMKEKGDIPEGYSVSREKKERFSLILESASTNQTSMYLCASSFLSFRTGGEEKLFFGSGTQLSVL.

The V call is TRBV30, the J call TRBJ2-1, with TRBD2 matching over 8 bases. Per the germline V gene, CDR1 is GTSNPN and CDR2 is SVGIG (reference sequence). V shed 6 bases, J shed 1 base, and the junction held 8 bases outside the gene matches. This CDR3 is built from 15 residues. CDR3 region: CACGDGRGSYNEQFF. The CDR3 region has the DNA TGTGCCTGTGGGGACGGGAGGGGATCCTACAATGAGCAGTTCTTC.

The CDR3 DNA sequence: TGTGCCAGCATGACTCCAAGGAGTTCACCCCTCCACTTT. Its protein product is CASMTPRSSPLHF. The chain has TRBV6-6 and TRBJ1-6; D gene ambiguous. The V gene lost 7 bases and the J gene lost 9 bases, with 13 bases spanning the gap. This CDR3 spans 13 amino acids. Germline-derived CDR1 and CDR2 are MNHNY and SVGAGI (reference sequence).

The chain employs TRBV4-3 and TRBJ2-1, with a weak D call TRBD2 (5 bases). Trimming stripped 0 bases from V and 6 bases from J, with 9 bases between. This CDR3 has 14 amino acids. The germline V gene has CDR1 LGHNA and CDR2 YSLEER. In DNA, the CDR3 is TGCGCCAGCAGCCAAGAAATGGCGGGCAATGAGCAGTTCTTC. Protein: CASSQEMAGNEQFF.

The chain joins TRBV7-2 to TRBJ1-4; D is uncertain. The length of the CDR3 is 16 residues. Germline V lookup: CDR1 SGHTA, CDR2 FQGNSA. Trimming stripped 3 bases from V and 5 bases from J, with 16 bases between. CDR3 loop: CASSLVGLGPNEKLFF. The CDR3 DNA reads TGTGCCAGCAGCTTGGTTGGACTCGGTCCAAATGAAAAACTGTTTTTT.

This clone was detected a few times. The genes are TRBV24-1 and TRBJ2-1; D is unresolved. CDR3 length: 13 residues. V lost 3 bases to trimming and J lost 10 bases, with 12 bases between them. Looked up from germline, CDR1 is KGHDR and CDR2 is SFDVKD. The CDR3 is CATSDLQIGEQFF. CDR3 nucleotide sequence: TGTGCCACCAGTGATCTTCAGATCGGGGAGCAGTTCTTC.

This sequence joins TRBV10-3 and TRBJ1-4, with TRBD1 matching over 7 bases. The junction had 10 bases not matched to a gene; V was cut back by 10 bases and J by 8 bases. In germline, CDR1 is ENHRY, CDR2 SYGVKD. CDR3 size: 13 residues. This CDR3 reads CATRQGIEEKLFF. The CDR3 DNA is TGTGCCACGAGACAGGGAATAGAAGAAAAACTGTTTTTT.

The V gene is TRBV5-1, the J gene TRBJ1-2, with a possible D match to TRBD1 (6 bases). Germline loops: CDR1 SGHRS, CDR2 YFSETQ. This CDR3 is built from 15 residues. Trimming took 0 bases from V and 4 from J, leaving 13 bases between them. Written as DNA, the CDR3 is TGCGCCAGCAGCTTGGATGGTACAGGGCCCTATGGCTACACCTTC. Translating it yields CASSLDGTGPYGYTF.

The V gene is TRBV7-2, the J gene TRBJ1-2, with TRBD1 matching 10 bases. This CDR3 is 16 amino acids long. Per germline, CDR1 SGHTA and CDR2 FQGNSA. Trimming cost V 4 bases and J 5 bases; bases outside gene matches: 10. This chain's CDR3 is CASSSRRGTGVYGYTF. The DNA of the CDR3 is TGTGCCAGCAGCTCCCGCCGTGGGACAGGGGTATATGGCTACACCTTC. Combining the CDR3 with reference TRBV7-2 and TRBJ1-2 gives the whole variable domain GAGVSQSPSNKVTEKGKDVELRCDPISGHTALYWYRQSLGQGLEFLIYFQGNSAPDKSGLPSDRFSAERTGGSVSTLTIQRTQQEDSAVYLCASSSRRGTGVYGYTFGSGTRLTVV.

This sequence joins TRBV24-1 and TRBJ1-1, with D possibly matching TRBD1 (5 bases). V lost 2 bases and J lost 0, with 12 bases in between. The CDR3 is made up of 16 amino acids. CDR1 and CDR2 from the germline V gene are KGHDR and SFDVKD. Here the CDR3 DNA reads TGTGCCACCAGTGATTCGAACTCGGGGGTGAACACTGAAGCTTTCTTT. Amino acids: CATSDSNSGVNTEAFF.

The chain combines TRBV11-2 with TRBJ2-7; D might be TRBD2 (6 bases). The CDR3 loop spans 14 amino acids. Trimming stripped 5 bases from V and 3 bases from J, with 14 bases between. CDR1 SGHAT and CDR2 FQNNGV come from the germline V gene. CDR3 residues: CASSRLGASYEQYF. The CDR3 DNA reads as TGTGCCAGCAGCCGACTAGGTGCCAGCTACGAGCAGTACTTC.

The CDR3 protein is CASTRLDRDNQPQHF. CDR3 DNA: TGTGCCAGTACACGGCTGGACAGGGACAATCAGCCCCAGCATTTT. The chain employs TRBV19 and TRBJ1-5, with 8 bases matching TRBD1. Germline CDR1 reads LNHDA; CDR2 reads SQIVND (reference sequence). This CDR3 region has 15 residues. The trim removed 7 bases at V and 3 bases at J, leaving 8 bases unmatched.

As concerns this clone: A junction end diverges from the germline sequence, so it may reflect a read error. The rearrangement joins TRBV7-7 to TRBJ2-2; TRBD2 is a possible D gene (6 bases). CDR3 length: 17 residues. The germline V gene has CDR1 SSHAT and CDR2 FNYEAQ (reference sequence). This CDR3 is CASSLLTGTGHAGELFF. CDR3 DNA: TGTGCTAGCAGCTTACTGACCGGGACTGGGCACGCCGGGGAGCTGTTTTTT.

The sample holds one count of this clone. CDR3 DNA: TGTGCCAGCAGCCCCCGGGGGGAGTTTACAGATACGCAGTATTTT. Its translation: CASSPRGEFTDTQYF. This chain connects TRBV11-2 to TRBJ2-3; 7 nucleotides agree with TRBD2. The V gene end was trimmed by 5 bases and the J gene end by 3 bases; junction bases not matched to a gene: 8. Per the germline V gene, CDR1 is SGHAT and CDR2 is FQNNGV. CDR3 length: 15 residues.

The chain uses TRBV7-8 and TRBJ2-5; unclear D gene. Germline values: CDR1 SGHVS, CDR2 FQNEAQ. The V end was cut by 8 bases, the J end by 5 bases, with 24 bases between. The CDR3 sequence is 16 residues long. Here the CDR3 reads CASATATISLRETQYF. As DNA, the CDR3 is TGTGCCAGCGCCACTGCGACGATATCCCTCAGGGAGACCCAGTACTTC.

The chain joins TRBV27 to TRBJ2-7, with 7 nucleotides matching TRBD1. V lost 5 bases and J lost 1; bases outside the gene matches: 5. This CDR3 is built from 14 residues. From germline, CDR1 is MNHEY and CDR2 SMNVEV (reference sequence). The CDR3 is CASSPGQVSYEQYF. CDR3 in DNA: TGTGCCAGCAGTCCCGGACAGGTTTCCTACGAGCAGTACTTC.

The rearrangement links TRBV12-5 to TRBJ2-7; TRBD1 aligns across 8 bases. CDR1 is LGHNT and CDR2 is FRNRAP in the germline V gene. This CDR3 comprises 16 residues. V trimming: 3 bases; J trimming: 2 bases; junction bases outside the gene matches: 9. CDR3 loop: CASGFTGTGSPYEQYF. In DNA form, the CDR3 reads TGTGCTAGTGGTTTTACCGGGACAGGCAGCCCCTACGAGCAGTACTTC.

This clone showed up just once. The V call is TRBV18, the J call TRBJ1-1; D uncertain. The V end lost 3 bases, the J end lost 0 bases, and 14 bases lay between the germline ends. Per germline, CDR1 KGHSH and CDR2 LQKENI. This CDR3 spans 16 amino acids. The DNA of the CDR3 is TGTGCCAGCTCACCTCTCCACGGTCCTATGAACACTGAAGCTTTCTTT. Protein: CASSPLHGPMNTEAFF.

This clone was picked up one time. The chain employs TRBV3-1 (or the pseudogene TRBV3-2) and TRBJ1-1; 9 nucleotides match TRBD1. The CDR3 has 12 residues. CDR1 is LGHDT and CDR2 is YNNKEL in the germline V gene (reference sequence). V shed 1 base, J shed 10 bases, and the junction held 1 base outside the gene matches. The CDR3: CASSQGTGVAFF. For the CDR3, the DNA is TGTGCCAGCAGCCAAGGGACAGGGGTAGCTTTCTTT.

This sequence joins TRBV9 and TRBJ2-1, with 14 bases that match TRBD2. V trimming: 3 bases; J trimming: 6 bases; junction bases outside the gene matches: 5. This CDR3 is built from 16 residues. Germline CDR1 SGDLS, CDR2 YYNGEE. The CDR3 DNA is TGTGCCAGCAGCGATCCGACTAGCGGGGGGGCCAATGAGCAGTTCTTC. It specifies CASSDPTSGGANEQFF.

The chain carries TRBV27 and TRBJ2-3; 9 bases match TRBD2. Germline V gene sequence: CDR1 MNHEY, CDR2 SMNVEV (reference sequence). Trimming at V came to 3 bases and at J to 3 bases, leaving 4 bases not matched to a gene. This CDR3 has 15 residues. The CDR3 bases are TGTGCCAGCAGTTTGCTAGCGGGGAATACAGATACGCAGTATTTT. It is translated as CASSLLAGNTDTQYF.

The table lists this clone with a few counts. CDR3 DNA: TGTGCCAGCAGCCAAGTTCGACCGCGAGGCGCAGATACGCAGTATTTT. The encoded protein is CASSQVRPRGADTQYF. This sequence joins TRBV14 and TRBJ2-3, with D uncertain. The CDR3 has 16 amino acids. Between the trimmed V and J ends, which lost 1 base and 4 bases, there was a span of 15 bases. Per germline, CDR1 SGHDN and CDR2 FVKESK.

Only one count was recorded for this clone. This chain joins TRBV3-1 (or the pseudogene TRBV3-2) and TRBJ1-2; D possibly corresponds to TRBD1 (5 bases). The ends were cut back, 3 bases at V and 7 bases at J, with 6 bases in the middle. This CDR3 contains 11 residues. Germline V lookup: CDR1 LGHDT, CDR2 YNNKEL (reference sequence). CDR3: CASSHGGGYTF. CDR3 sequence (DNA): TGTGCCAGCAGCCACGGGGGTGGCTACACCTTC.